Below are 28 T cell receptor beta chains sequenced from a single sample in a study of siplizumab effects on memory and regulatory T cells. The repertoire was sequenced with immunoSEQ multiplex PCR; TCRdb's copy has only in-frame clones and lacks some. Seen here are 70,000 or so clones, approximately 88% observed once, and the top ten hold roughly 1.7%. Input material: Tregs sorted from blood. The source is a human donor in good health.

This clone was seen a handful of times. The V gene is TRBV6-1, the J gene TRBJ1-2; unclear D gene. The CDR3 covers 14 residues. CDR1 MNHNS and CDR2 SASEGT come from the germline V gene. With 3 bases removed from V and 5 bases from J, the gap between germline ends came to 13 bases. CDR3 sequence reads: CASSEWKAAYGYTF. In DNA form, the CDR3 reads TGTGCCAGCAGTGAGTGGAAGGCAGCTTATGGCTACACCTTC.

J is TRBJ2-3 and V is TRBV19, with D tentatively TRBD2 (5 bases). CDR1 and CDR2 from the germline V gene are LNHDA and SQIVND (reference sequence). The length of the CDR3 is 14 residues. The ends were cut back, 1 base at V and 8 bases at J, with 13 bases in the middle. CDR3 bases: TGTGCCAGTAGTATAGGTTACCAAGGAGGTACGCAGTATTTT. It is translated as CASSIGYQGGTQYF.

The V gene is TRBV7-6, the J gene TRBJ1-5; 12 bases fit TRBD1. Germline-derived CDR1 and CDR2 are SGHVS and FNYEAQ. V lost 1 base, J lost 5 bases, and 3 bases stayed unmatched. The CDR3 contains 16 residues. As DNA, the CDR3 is TGTGCCAGCAGCTTAGGGGACAGGGGGCTCCATCAGCCCCAGCATTTT. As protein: CASSLGDRGLHQPQHF.

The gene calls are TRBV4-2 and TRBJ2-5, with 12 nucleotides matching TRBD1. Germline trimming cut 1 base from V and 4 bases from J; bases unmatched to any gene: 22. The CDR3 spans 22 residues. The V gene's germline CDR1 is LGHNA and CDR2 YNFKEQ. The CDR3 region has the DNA TGTGCCAGCAGCCAAGGACTGTCTCAGCGATTGTGGGGACAGGGGGCAGGAGAGACCCAGTACTTC. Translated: CASSQGLSQRLWGQGAGETQYF.

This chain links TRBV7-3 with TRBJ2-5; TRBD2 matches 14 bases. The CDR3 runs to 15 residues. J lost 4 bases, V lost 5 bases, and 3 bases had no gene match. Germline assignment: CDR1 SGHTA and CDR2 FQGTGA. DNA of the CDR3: TGTGCCAGCAGCCCAGGACTAGCGGGAGGAGAGACCCAGTACTTC. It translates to CASSPGLAGGETQYF.

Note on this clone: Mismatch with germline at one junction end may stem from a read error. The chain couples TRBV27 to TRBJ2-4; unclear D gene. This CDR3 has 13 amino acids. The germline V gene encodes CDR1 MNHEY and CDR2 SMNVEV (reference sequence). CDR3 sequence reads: CLSPLGTKNIQYF. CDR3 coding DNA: TGCCTATCTCCTTTGGGGACCAAAAACATTCAGTACTTC.

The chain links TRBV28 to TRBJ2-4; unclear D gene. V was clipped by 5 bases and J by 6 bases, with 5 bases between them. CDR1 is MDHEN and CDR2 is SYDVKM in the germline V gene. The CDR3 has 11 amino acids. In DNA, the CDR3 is TGTGCCAGCAGTGTTTCAAACATTCAGTACTTC. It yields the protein CASSVSNIQYF.

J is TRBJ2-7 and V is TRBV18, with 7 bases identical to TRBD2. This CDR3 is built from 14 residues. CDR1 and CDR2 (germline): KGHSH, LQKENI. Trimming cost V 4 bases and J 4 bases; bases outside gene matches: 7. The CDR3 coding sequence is TGTGCCAGCTCACTTCTAGCGGAGGCGTACGAGCAGTACTTC. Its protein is CASSLLAEAYEQYF.

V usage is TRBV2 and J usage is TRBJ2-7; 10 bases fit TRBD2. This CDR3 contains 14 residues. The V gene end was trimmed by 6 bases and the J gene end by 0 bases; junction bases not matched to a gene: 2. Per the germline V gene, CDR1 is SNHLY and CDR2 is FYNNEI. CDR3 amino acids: CASRASGSSYEQYF. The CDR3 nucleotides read TGTGCCAGCAGAGCTAGCGGGAGCTCCTACGAGCAGTACTTC. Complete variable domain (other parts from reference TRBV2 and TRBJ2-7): EPEVTQTPSHQVTQMGQEVILRCVPISNHLYFYWYRQILGQKVEFLVSFYNNEISEKSEIFDDQFSVERPDGSNFTLKIRSTKLEDSAMYFCASRASGSSYEQYFGPGTRLTVT.

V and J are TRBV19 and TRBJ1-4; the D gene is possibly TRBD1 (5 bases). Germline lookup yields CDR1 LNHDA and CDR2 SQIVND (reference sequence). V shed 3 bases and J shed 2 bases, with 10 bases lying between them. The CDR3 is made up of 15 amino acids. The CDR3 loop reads CASSMVWGTNEKLFF. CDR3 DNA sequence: TGTGCCAGTAGTATGGTATGGGGGACTAATGAAAAACTGTTTTTT.

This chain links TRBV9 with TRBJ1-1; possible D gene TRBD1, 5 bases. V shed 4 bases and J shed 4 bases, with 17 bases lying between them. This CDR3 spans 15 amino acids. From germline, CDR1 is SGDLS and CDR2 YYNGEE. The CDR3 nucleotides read TGTGCCAGCAGCCTATTACCCCAGGGAGGCACTGAAGCTTTCTTT. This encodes CASSLLPQGGTEAFF.

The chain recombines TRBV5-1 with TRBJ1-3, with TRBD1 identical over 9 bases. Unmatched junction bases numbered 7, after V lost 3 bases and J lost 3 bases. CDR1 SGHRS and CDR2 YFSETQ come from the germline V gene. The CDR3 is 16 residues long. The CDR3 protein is CASSYWTGASGNTIYF. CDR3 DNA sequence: TGCGCCAGCAGCTACTGGACAGGGGCGAGTGGAAACACCATATATTTT.

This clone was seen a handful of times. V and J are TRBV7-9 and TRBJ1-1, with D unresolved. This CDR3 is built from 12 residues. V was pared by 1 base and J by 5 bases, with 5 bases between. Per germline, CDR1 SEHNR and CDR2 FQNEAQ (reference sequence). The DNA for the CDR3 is TGTGCCAGCAGCTTAGGGGAAACTGAAGCTTTCTTT. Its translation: CASSLGETEAFF. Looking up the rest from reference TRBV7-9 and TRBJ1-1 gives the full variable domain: DTGVSQNPRHKITKRGQNVTFRCDPISEHNRLYWYRQTLGQGPEFLTYFQNEAQLEKSRLLSDRFSAERPKGSFSTLEIQRTEQGDSAMYLCASSLGETEAFFGQGTRLTVV.

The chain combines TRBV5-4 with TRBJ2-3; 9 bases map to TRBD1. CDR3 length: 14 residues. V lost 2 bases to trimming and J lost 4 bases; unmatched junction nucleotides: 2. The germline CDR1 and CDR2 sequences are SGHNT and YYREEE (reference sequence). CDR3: CASSFRQGADTQYF. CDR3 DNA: TGTGCCAGCAGCTTTCGACAGGGGGCAGATACGCAGTATTTT.

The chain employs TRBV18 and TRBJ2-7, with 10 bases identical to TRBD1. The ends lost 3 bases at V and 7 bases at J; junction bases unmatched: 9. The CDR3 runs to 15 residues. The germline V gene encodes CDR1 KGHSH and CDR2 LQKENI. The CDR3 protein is CASSPAGTGVWEQYF. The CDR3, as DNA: TGTGCCAGCTCACCTGCCGGGACAGGGGTTTGGGAGCAGTACTTC.

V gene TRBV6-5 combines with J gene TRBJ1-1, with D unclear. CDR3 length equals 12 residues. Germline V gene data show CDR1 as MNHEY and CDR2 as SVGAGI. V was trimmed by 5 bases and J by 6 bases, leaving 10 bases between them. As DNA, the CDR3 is TGTGCCAGCAGTCACCGTCAGGCTGAAGCTTTCTTT. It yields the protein CASSHRQAEAFF.

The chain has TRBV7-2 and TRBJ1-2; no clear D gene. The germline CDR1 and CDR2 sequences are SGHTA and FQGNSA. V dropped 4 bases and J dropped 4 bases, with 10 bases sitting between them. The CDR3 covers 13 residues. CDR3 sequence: CASSSQERYGYTF. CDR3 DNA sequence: TGTGCCAGCAGCTCTCAGGAGCGCTATGGCTACACCTTC.

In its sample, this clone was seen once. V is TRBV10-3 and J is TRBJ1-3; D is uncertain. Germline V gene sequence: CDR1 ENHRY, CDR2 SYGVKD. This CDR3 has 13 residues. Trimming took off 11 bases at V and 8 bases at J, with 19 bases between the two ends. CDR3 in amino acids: CASRGPPTDTIYF. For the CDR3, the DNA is TGTGCCTCCCGAGGGCCGCCGACGGACACCATATATTTT.

CDR3 DNA sequence: TGCGCCAGCAGCCAAGAGGGTGGCGCGGCAACCTTAGTAGATACGCAGTATTTT. It translates to CASSQEGGAATLVDTQYF. The chain uses TRBV4-3 and TRBJ2-3; D remains ambiguous. Germline CDR1 and CDR2: LGHNA and YSLEER. The CDR3 extends over 18 amino acids. V gave up 0 bases and J gave up 5 bases, with 21 bases separating them.

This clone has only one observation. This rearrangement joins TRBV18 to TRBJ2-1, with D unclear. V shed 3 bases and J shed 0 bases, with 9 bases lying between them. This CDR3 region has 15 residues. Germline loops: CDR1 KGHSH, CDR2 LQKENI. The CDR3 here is CASSPPPSSYNEQFF. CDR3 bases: TGTGCCAGCTCACCGCCGCCGAGCTCCTACAATGAGCAGTTCTTC.

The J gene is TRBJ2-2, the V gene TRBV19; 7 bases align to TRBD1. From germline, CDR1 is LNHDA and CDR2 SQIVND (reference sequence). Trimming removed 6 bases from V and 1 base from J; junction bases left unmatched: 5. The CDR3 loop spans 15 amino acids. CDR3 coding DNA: TGTGCCAGTAGACCCGACAGGGTGAACACCGGGGAGCTGTTTTTT. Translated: CASRPDRVNTGELFF.

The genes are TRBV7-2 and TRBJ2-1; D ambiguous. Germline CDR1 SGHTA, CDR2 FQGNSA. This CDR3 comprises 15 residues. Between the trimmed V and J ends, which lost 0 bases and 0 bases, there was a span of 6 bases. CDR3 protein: CASSLAGISYNEQFF. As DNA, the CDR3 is TGTGCCAGCAGCTTAGCGGGAATCTCCTACAATGAGCAGTTCTTC.

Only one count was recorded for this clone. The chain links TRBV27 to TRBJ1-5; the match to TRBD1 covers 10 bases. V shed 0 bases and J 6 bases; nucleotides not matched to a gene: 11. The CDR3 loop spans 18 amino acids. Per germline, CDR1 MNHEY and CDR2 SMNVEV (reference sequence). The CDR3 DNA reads TGTGCCAGCAGTTTATCGAGGGCCGACAGGGGGCTTAGTCAGCCCCAGCATTTT. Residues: CASSLSRADRGLSQPQHF.

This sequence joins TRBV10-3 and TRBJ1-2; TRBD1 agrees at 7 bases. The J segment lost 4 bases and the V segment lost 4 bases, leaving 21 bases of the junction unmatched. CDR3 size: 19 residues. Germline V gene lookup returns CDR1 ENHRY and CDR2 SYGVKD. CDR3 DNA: TGTGCCATCAGTGCCTCCGAACAGGGGACCCTTCTCCATCTCTATGGCTACACCTTC. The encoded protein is CAISASEQGTLLHLYGYTF.

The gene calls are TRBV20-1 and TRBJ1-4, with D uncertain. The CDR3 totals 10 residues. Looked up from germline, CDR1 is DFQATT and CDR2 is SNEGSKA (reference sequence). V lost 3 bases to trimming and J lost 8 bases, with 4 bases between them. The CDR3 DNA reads TGCAGTGCTAGGAAGGAAAAACTGTTTTTT. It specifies CSARKEKLFF.

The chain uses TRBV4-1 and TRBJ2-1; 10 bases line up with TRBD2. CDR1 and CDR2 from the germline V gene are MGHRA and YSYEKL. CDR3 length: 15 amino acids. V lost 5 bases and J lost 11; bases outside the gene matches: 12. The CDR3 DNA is TGCGCCAGCAGCTACCGGGTGGGAGCGGGAGGGAAGCAGTTCTTC. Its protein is CASSYRVGAGGKQFF.

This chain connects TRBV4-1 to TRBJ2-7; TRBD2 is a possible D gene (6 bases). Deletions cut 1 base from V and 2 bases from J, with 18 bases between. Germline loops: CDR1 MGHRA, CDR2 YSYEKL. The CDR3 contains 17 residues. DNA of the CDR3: TGCGCCAGCAGCCAAGGACTCCGGGACTCTCTGGCCTACGAGCAGTACTTC. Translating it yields CASSQGLRDSLAYEQYF.

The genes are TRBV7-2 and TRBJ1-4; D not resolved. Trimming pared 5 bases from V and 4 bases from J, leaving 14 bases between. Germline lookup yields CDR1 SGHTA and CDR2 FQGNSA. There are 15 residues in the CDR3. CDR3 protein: CASSPSLGLNEKLFF. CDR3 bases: TGTGCCAGCAGCCCCTCACTAGGTCTTAATGAAAAACTGTTTTTT.